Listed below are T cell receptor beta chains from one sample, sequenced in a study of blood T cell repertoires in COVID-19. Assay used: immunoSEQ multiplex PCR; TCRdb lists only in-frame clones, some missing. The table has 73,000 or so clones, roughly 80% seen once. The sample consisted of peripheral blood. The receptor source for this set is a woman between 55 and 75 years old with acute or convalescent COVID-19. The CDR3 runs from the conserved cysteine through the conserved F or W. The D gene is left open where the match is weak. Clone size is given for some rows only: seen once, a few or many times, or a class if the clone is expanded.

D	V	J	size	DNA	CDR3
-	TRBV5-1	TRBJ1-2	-	TGCGCCAGCAGCCCGGGAGGGGGCTATGGCTACACCTTC	CASSPGGGYGYTF
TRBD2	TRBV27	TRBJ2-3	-	TGTGCCAGCAGTTTAAATCCGCGGGGGTGGAAGACAGATACGCAGTATTTT	CASSLNPRGWKTDTQYF
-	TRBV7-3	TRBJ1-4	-	TGTGCCAGCAGCTTAACAGCGAATGAAAAACTGTTTTTT	CASSLTANEKLFF
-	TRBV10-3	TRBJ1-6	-	TGTGCCATCAGTGGGGGGGATGGGTCACCCCTCCACTTT	CAISGGDGSPLHF
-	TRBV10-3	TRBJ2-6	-	TGTGCCGCAAACTCCAGGGCTGGGGCCAACGTCCTGACTTTC	CAANSRAGANVLTF
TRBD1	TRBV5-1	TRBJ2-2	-	TGCGCCAGCAGCCGCGGACAGGGGACCGCCGGGGAGCTGTTTTTT	CASSRGQGTAGELFF
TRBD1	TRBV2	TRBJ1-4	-	TGTGCCAGCAGGGGACAGGGGCCTAATGAAAAACTGTTTTTT	CASRGQGPNEKLFF
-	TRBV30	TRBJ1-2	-	TGTGCCTGGACTAGCGCCTATGGCTACACCTTC	CAWTSAYGYTF
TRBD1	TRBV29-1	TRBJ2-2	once	TGCAGCGTGGCCCGGACAGGGGGAAACACCGGGGAGCTGTTTTTT	CSVARTGGNTGELFF
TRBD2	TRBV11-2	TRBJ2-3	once	TGTGCCAGCAGCTTAGGTCTAGCGGGGGGAACAGATACGCAGTATTTT	CASSLGLAGGTDTQYF
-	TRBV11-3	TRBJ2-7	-	TGTGCCAGCAGCTTATCCAGGGATGGCGAGCAGTACTTC	CASSLSRDGEQYF
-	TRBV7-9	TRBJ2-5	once	TGTGCCAGCAGCTTTGGTAGCCAAGAGACCCAGTACTTC	CASSFGSQETQYF
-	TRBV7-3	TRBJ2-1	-	TGTGCCAGCAGCCACGGACTAACCCATGAGCAGTTCTTC	CASSHGLTHEQFF
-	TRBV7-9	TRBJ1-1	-	TGTGCCAGCAGCTTAACCCCCCAGGCCTTTAACACTGAAGCTTTCTTT	CASSLTPQAFNTEAFF
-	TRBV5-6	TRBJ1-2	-	TGTGCCAGCAGTCCGGTGGGCCCTATGAATGGCTACACCTTC	CASSPVGPMNGYTF
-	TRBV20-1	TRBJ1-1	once	TGCAGTGCTAGTCGCACAGGGAACACTGAAGCTTTCTTT	CSASRTGNTEAFF
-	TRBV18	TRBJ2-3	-	TGTGCCAGCTCACCAGGTGGACTCGCCGGAGATACGCAGTATTTT	CASSPGGLAGDTQYF
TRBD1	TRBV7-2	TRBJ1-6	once	TGTGCCAGCAGCTCATCGACAGGGAGCGGTTCACCCCTCCACTTT	CASSSSTGSGSPLHF
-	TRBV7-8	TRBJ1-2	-	TGTGCCAGCAGCCCAGCTCGGGGTGGTGGCTACACCTTC	CASSPARGGGYTF
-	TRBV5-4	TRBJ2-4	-	TGTGCCAGCAGCCGAAAATCGGAACAGGGAAACATTCAGTACTTC	CASSRKSEQGNIQYF
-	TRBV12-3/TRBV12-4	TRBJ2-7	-	TGTGCCAGCAGTTTAGCGCTGGGGGGCGAGCAGTACTTC	CASSLALGGEQYF
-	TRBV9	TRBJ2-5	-	TGTGCCAGCAGCGTAGCCGGTAGCGGCCAAGAGACCCAGTACTTC	CASSVAGSGQETQYF
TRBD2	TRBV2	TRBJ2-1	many	TGTGCCAGCAGTGAAGCAGCGGGGGGTCAAGGGGAGCAGTTCTTC	CASSEAAGGQGEQFF
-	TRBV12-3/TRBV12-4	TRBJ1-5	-	TGTGCCAGCAGTTGGGCAGGGAATCAGCCCCAGCATTTT	CASSWAGNQPQHF
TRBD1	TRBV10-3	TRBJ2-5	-	TGTGCCACCTTCGGACAGGGACAAGAGACCCAGTACTTC	CATFGQGQETQYF
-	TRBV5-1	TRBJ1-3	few	TGCGCCAGCAGCTTGGATCCGGTTTCTGGAAACACCATATATTTT	CASSLDPVSGNTIYF
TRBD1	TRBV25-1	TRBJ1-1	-	TGTGCCAGCAGTGCCCTCCGACAGGGGAACACTGAAGCTTTCTTT	CASSALRQGNTEAFF
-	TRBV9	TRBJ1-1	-	TGTGCCAGCTCTAACCCGACAGGGAACACTGAAGCTTTCTTT	CASSNPTGNTEAFF
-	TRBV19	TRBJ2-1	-	TGTGCCAGTAGGGCAGACTACAATGAGCAGTTCTTC	CASRADYNEQFF
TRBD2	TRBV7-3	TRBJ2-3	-	TGTGCCAGCAGCCCCGGGGGGGGTTCGGCAGATACGCAGTATTTT	CASSPGGGSADTQYF
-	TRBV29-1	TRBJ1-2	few	TGCAGCGTTGATAATACAGGCAGGGGTTCGTATGGCTACACCTTC	CSVDNTGRGSYGYTF
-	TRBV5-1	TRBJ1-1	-	TGCGCCAGCAGCGAATCAGGAAGCATGAACACTGAAGCTTTCTTT	CASSESGSMNTEAFF
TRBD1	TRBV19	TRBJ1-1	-	TGTGCCAGTAGTTACGACAGGGTGAACACTGAAGCTTTCTTT	CASSYDRVNTEAFF
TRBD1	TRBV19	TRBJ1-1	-	TGTGCCAGTATGAGTTCTGGATATACAGGGGATTCAGCTGAAGCTTTCTTT	CASMSSGYTGDSAEAFF
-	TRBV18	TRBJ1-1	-	TGTGCCAGCTCACCTGCAGGGATGACTGAAGCTTTCTTT	CASSPAGMTEAFF
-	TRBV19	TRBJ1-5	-	TGTGCCAGTAGTCCTGAGTATCAGCCCCAGCATTTT	CASSPEYQPQHF
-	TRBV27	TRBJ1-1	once	TGTGCCAGCAGTTTAACGGGATGGGACACTGAAGCTTTCTTT	CASSLTGWDTEAFF
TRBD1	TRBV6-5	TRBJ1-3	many	TGTGCCAGCAGTTTGAACAGGGGGGTCTCTGGAAACACCATATATTTT	CASSLNRGVSGNTIYF
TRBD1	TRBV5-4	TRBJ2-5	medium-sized	TGTGCCAGCAGGTCCGGGACAGACCAAGAGACCCAGTACTTC	CASRSGTDQETQYF
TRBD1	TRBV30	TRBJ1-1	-	TGTGCCTGGGGAATAGACAGGGGGCTCACTGAAGCTTTCTTT	CAWGIDRGLTEAFF
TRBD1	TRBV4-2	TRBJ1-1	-	TGTGCCAGCAGCCAATCGGGACAGGGGGCGCAAGGGACTGAAGCTTTCTTT	CASSQSGQGAQGTEAFF
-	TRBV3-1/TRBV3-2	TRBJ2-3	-	TGTGCCAGCAGCCAAGATAGGGAACGGGGTGCAGATACGCAGTATTTT	CASSQDRERGADTQYF
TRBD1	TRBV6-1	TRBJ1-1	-	TGTGCCAGCAGTGAACGACGACAGGGCGGGTACACTGAAGCTTTCTTT	CASSERRQGGYTEAFF
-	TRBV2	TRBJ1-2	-	TGTGCCAGCAAGAACAGGGACTATGGCTACACCTTC	CASKNRDYGYTF
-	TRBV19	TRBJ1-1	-	TGTGCCAGTGGAGAAAGCAATCTGAACACTGAAGCTTTCTTT	CASGESNLNTEAFF